This T cell receptor beta chain was captured in a study of blood T cell repertoires in COVID-19 (dated by TCRdb to 2020 to 2021). As for the study more broadly: The collaborator samples originated in the United States, Italy and Spain and spanned the acute and convalescent phases of COVID-19. The prospective study material was composed of cDNA or gDNA derived from T cells, B-cell-depleted T cells, or PBMCs. Where available, HLA class I and class II types were obtained from metadata supplied by the sample provider rather than from assay-based typing. Subjects who had been exposed to COVID-19, were actively infected with it, or had recovered from it provided the deeply sampled blood TCRbeta repertoires that made up the dataset. Sample metadata almost always included a de-identified subject ID, COVID-19 status, age in years and sex. The samples were drawn from the first 160 participants of the ongoing ImmuneRACE study and from 1,254 subjects provided by 6 global collaborators. The repertoires were released in a freely available public database meant as a resource for research on the immune response to SARS-CoV-2. General conclusions and limits of the study: The quantity of clinical and demographic metadata differed by source and by participant and was supplied without curation.

As for this clone: The antigen this receptor binds is unknown. No much larger clone is present one base from it, and per-base qualities are unavailable.

TCRbeta CDR3 regions were amplified from genomic DNA by means of the immunoSEQ Assay, a bias-controlled multiplex PCR. As for the authors' bioinformatics: Within the assay, amplification of reference gene primers was used to estimate how many nucleated cells each sample contained. To quantify the absolute abundance of each unique TCRbeta CDR3 rearrangement, sequence reads were collapsed and filtered. Productive Simpson clonality was computed per sample as the square root of Simpson's diversity index over productive rearrangements. TCRdb holds this immuneACCESS table with in-frame rearrangements only. Some clones are missing; in checked studies, unresolved V genes explain under half, and the rest has no known cause. Clone size and V and J calls were adopted from that table, with D and trimming inferred from the DNA. This sample has 400,000 or so clones in its table, and about 90% of those were observed once. The ten biggest clones cover about 0.63% of the sample.

V lost 5 bases and J lost 11 bases; the stretch between them is 16 bases long. Via the germline V gene (reference sequence), CDR1 is PRHDT and CDR2 FYEKMQ. Including the terminal cysteine and phenylalanine, the CDR3 comprises 13 residues. The only DNA kept is the CDR3, 39 bases in frame from the first base. Enrolling through a virtual design, the prospective study's participants ranged in age from roughly 18 to 89 years and lived across 20 to 30 United States geographic areas. In the prospective study, participants were assigned to cohorts based on the clinical history participants reported in a screening survey and a study questionnaire. Recovered participants in ImmuneRACE Cohort 3 were defined as having two consecutive negative NP/OP PCR tests, clearance from a healthcare professional, or resolution of symptoms. Mobile phlebotomists in the prospective study collected whole blood, serum and a nasopharyngeal or oropharyngeal swab from every participant. Prospective study participants could optionally give additional blood draws and questionnaires over an approximately two-month period. Before DNA extraction, prospective study blood samples were shipped either frozen or at room temperature.

Sequenced material: PBMCs or T cells enriched from blood (not recorded which). This sequence was found in a man aged 18 to 30 who had recovered from COVID-19. The sequence links TRBV13 to TRBJ1-3; 6 matching bases give a weak D call of TRBD1. In nucleotides, the sequence is TGTGCCAGCAGCAACAGGGCCCAAAAGGCCATATATTTT. This sequence encodes CASSNRAQKAIYF.